This T cell receptor beta chain was found in a study of cytomegalovirus exposure and HLA in healthy donors. PCR amplification relied on 60 Vbeta primers (plus 13 Jbeta primers). Sequencing used immunoSEQ multiplex PCR; TCRdb keeps in-frame clones, though not all of them. The sample consists of 120,000 to 150,000 clones, 78% of them appearing once. Concerning this clone: Its specificity is unknown.

Study-wide results and limits: The study had only CMV serostatus as immune exposure information. Relative to the approximately 680-donor mean, N-insertions were reportedly fewer in an Asian-associated ancestry cluster in a later analysis. Later analysis demonstrated an association between a missense DCLRE1C variant and TCR beta V- and J-gene trimming. Most CMV-associated TCR beta chains were later found to appear HLA-restricted.

Sequenced material: PBMCs. The source of this sequence is a man in his forties or fifties in good health and CMV-seropositive.

CDR3 sequence (DNA): TGTGCCAGCAGTTTATCGGGAGTAGGTCAAGAGACCCAGTACTTC. This translates into CASSLSGVGQETQYF. The rearrangement uses TRBV28 and TRBJ2-5, with D possibly matching TRBD2 (6 bases). V was trimmed by 1 base and J by 2 bases, leaving 11 bases between them. The length of the CDR3 is 15 residues. Germline V CDR1 and CDR2: MDHEN, SYDVKM.